This TCR beta chain was recorded in a study of cytomegalovirus exposure and HLA in healthy donors. Produced via immunoSEQ multiplex PCR; TCRdb's table is partial and in-frame only. The top ten hold around 1.1% of the sample, which has 100,000 to 150,000 clones, 89% seen once. Comments on this clone: No antigen is known for it.

Notes on the study in general: TCR beta chains numbering more than 150 were designated cytomegalovirus-associated. It was reported that the classifier diagnosed cytomegalovirus status with high specificity and sensitivity in both the original and validation cohorts.

The TCR comes from a woman younger than 35 in good health and CMV-seronegative. The source material was PBMCs.

In nucleotides, the CDR3 is TGTGCCAGCAGCCGGCAAGAGGAGAGAAACTATGGCTACACCTTC. Amino acid sequence: CASSRQEERNYGYTF. The chain recombines TRBV6-6 with TRBJ1-2; D ambiguous. The CDR3 extends over 15 amino acids. The V and J ends lost 6 bases and 2 bases respectively, with 16 bases between them. Germline CDR1 and CDR2: MNHNY and SVGAGI (reference sequence).